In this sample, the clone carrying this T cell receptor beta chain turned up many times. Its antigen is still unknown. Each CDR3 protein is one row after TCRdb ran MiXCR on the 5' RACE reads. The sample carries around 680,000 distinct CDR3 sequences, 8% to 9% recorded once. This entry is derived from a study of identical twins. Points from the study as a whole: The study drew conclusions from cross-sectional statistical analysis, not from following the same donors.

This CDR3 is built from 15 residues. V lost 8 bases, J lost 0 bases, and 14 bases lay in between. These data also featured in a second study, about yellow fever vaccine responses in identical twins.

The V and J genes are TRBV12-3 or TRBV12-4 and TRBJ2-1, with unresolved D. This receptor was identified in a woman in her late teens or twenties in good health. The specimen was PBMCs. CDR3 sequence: CASVPGVSSYNEQFF. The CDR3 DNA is TGTGCCAGCGTCCCCGGAGTTAGCTCCTACAATGAGCAGTTCTTC.